This T cell receptor (beta chain) was captured by sequencing in a study of T cell responses to AZD1222 COVID-19 vaccine. Study-level findings and limits: Clonal diversity was possibly underestimated, and white British individuals and females predominated among donors.

Measured with immunoSEQ multiplex PCR; TCRdb has only the in-frame clones, and not every one. The sample holds about 170,000 clones, roughly 92% seen once. To note about this clone: Its specificity is not known.

Germline trimming cut 4 bases from V and 0 bases from J; bases unmatched to any gene: 3. The CDR3 loop spans 14 amino acids. In germline, CDR1 is SGHTS, CDR2 YDEGEE. The specimen comprised peripheral blood, sampled on day 0 of AZD1222 vaccination. The sequence derives from an adult in good health. This chain connects TRBV5-8 to TRBJ1-2; 7 bases align to TRBD1. Here the CDR3 reads CASSLGQPNYGYTF. The CDR3 DNA reads TGTGCCAGCAGCCTGGGACAGCCTAACTATGGCTACACCTTC.